Below are 7 T cell receptor beta chains sequenced from a single sample in a study of blood T cells in healthy people across ages. For the second PCR, which ran for about 7 to 11 cycles, a sample-barcoded 5' primer and a J-beta primer mix were used. A single record per CDR3 protein comes from TCRdb applying MiXCR to the 5' RACE reads. Of under 2 million distinct CDR3 sequences listed, about 31% are singletons. Sequenced: blood. These receptor sequences come from a woman aged 25-40 years in good health.

This clonotype was detected a few times. This chain links TRBV29-1 with TRBJ2-3; possible D gene TRBD1, 7 bases. CDR3 length: 13 amino acids. Trimming removed 8 bases at V and 0 bases at J, with 12 bases between. Germline CDR1 is SQVTM and CDR2 is ANQGSEA. For the CDR3, the DNA is TGCAGCTCAGGGGGGTTTAGCACAGATACGCAGTATTTT. Amino acids: CSSGGFSTDTQYF.

The table lists this clonotype with many counts. The V call is TRBV10-3, the J call TRBJ2-7; 7 positions agree with TRBD2. Trimming cost V 7 bases and J 9 bases; bases outside gene matches: 18. Germline CDR1 ENHRY, CDR2 SYGVKD. This CDR3 comprises 15 residues. The CDR3 protein is CAITKHTETSFGQYF. The CDR3 nucleotides are TGTGCCATCACCAAGCATACCGAGACTAGCTTCGGGCAGTACTTC.

The V gene is TRBV6-6, the J gene TRBJ2-7; 8 nucleotides agree with TRBD2. Germline CDR1 MNHNY, CDR2 SVGAGI (reference sequence). The CDR3 runs 12 residues. Trimming cost V 8 bases and J 2 bases; bases outside gene matches: 2. CDR3: CASYSGAYEQYF. CDR3 in DNA: TGTGCCAGCTATAGCGGGGCCTACGAGCAGTACTTC.

This clonotype was seen repeatedly, ten times or more. This chain joins TRBV6-4 and TRBJ2-3, with 10 bases aligning to TRBD2. Germline V lookup: CDR1 MRHNA, CDR2 SNTAGT. J was trimmed by 2 bases and V by 3 bases; bases with no gene match: 2. There are 15 residues in the CDR3. The CDR3 is CASSELAGTTDTQYF. DNA of the CDR3: TGTGCCAGCAGTGAACTAGCGGGAACCACAGATACGCAGTATTTT.

This chain connects TRBV10-3 to TRBJ2-7, with 7 nucleotides matching TRBD1. The J call is in doubt because the DNA end fits TRBJ2-5 better. CDR1 is ENHRY, CDR2 SYGVKD, per germline. This CDR3 contains 13 residues. DNA of the CDR3: TGTGCCATCAGCGGACAGGTCGGGGAGACCCAGTACTTC. It codes for CAISGQVGETQYF.

At least ten counts were recorded for this clonotype. One junction end disagrees with the germline gene, perhaps due to a read error. The V call is TRBV7-3, the J call TRBJ2-7; possible D gene TRBD1, 6 bases. The CDR3 is made up of 14 amino acids. Germline V gene lookup returns CDR1 SGHTA and CDR2 FQGTGA. In DNA, the CDR3 is TGTGCCAGCAGCCCGAACAGGGAGTCCTCCGAGCAGTACTTC. Protein product: CASSPNRESSEQYF.

The chain employs TRBV20-1 and TRBJ1-2; the D is unclear. The CDR3 is 11 residues long. From germline, CDR1 is DFQATT and CDR2 SNEGSKA (reference sequence). CDR3 nucleotide sequence: TGCAGCAATGCAGGTTTGGATGGCTACACCTTC. Translating gives CSNAGLDGYTF.